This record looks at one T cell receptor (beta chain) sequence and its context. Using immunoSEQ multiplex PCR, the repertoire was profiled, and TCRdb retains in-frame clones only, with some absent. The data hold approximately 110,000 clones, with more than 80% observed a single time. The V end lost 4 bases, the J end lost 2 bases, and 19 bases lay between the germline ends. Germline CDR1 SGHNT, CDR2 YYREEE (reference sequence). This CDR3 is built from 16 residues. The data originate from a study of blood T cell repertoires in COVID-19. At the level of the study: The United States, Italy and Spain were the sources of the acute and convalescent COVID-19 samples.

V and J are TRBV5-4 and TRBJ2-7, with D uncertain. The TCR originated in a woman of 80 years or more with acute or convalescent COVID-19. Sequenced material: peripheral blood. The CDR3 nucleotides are TGTGCCAGCAGCCGCCAAGGCCAGGCAATTACCTACGAGCAGTACTTC. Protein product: CASSRQGQAITYEQYF.